Sequencing of this TCR beta chain was carried out in a study of blood T cells in healthy people across ages. The study, taken as a whole, reports: Older individuals had lower TCR beta diversity per million T cells (the decline was roughly linear). Estimates drawn from one million T cells were deemed to understate diversity.

As for this clonotype: Antigen: not known.

The germline V gene encodes CDR1 SGHTA and CDR2 FQGTGA. The CDR3 covers 17 residues. Trimming cost V 4 bases and J 2 bases; bases outside gene matches: 8. Next came a second PCR, run for roughly 6 to 11 cycles, which used a sample-barcoded 5' primer along with a J-beta primer mix. TCRdb itself ran the 5' RACE reads through MiXCR, one entry per CDR3 protein. The sample consists of some 890,000 distinct CDR3 sequences, under 35% of them appearing once. These data were likewise used in another study, on T cells of mothers and their children. This second study says: Input to cDNA synthesis comprised all extracted RNA, at a ratio of 1.5 ug per 15 ul.

This clonotype was sampled from a woman aged 40 to 50 in good health. Sequenced sample: blood. The genes are TRBV7-3 and TRBJ2-6, with 7 positions matching TRBD1. The chain's CDR3 is CASSSQGNGAGANVLTF. Here the CDR3 DNA reads TGTGCCAGCAGCTCACAGGGGAACGGGGCTGGGGCCAACGTCCTGACTTTC.